This TCR beta chain was observed in a study of graft-versus-host responses after intestinal transplantation. Irradiated, violet-dye-labeled stimulator cells, about 200,000 in number, were plated with about 200,000 CFSE-labeled responder cells. Trimming took off 3 bases at V and 4 bases at J, with 18 bases between the two ends. This CDR3 has 16 residues. CDR1 and CDR2 (germline): GTSNPN, SVGIG (reference sequence). Repertoires were generated with immunoSEQ multiplex PCR, while TCRdb's copy carries only in-frame clones and drops some. The repertoire holds tens of thousands of clones, with about 43% as singletons.

Source: alloreactive CD8+ T cells from a mixed lymphocyte reaction culture, taken before intestinal transplant. Subset noted: CFSE-low proliferating T cells sorted from approximately 6-day pre-transplant mixed lymphocyte reaction (GvH or HvG direction). The J gene is TRBJ2-2, the V gene TRBV30, with D tentatively TRBD1 or TRBD2 (6 bases each). This TCR was sampled from a human patient who received an intestinal transplant. In DNA, the CDR3 is TGTGCCTGGAGGGGGGGTTGGACAGAGCTCACCGGGGAGCTGTTTTTT. Translated, it gives CAWRGGWTELTGELFF.